This note documents a single TCR beta chain sequence. It has no known antigen specificity. No quality values exist for individual bases; no much larger clone is one base distant. This specimen comes from a study of OX40 agonist ivuxolimab in advanced cancers. In terms of the full investigation: The costimulatory receptor OX40 (CD134) was targeted by ivuxolimab, a fully human IgG2 agonistic monoclonal antibody. Intravenous ivuxolimab was administered to patients every 2 weeks at six dose levels: 0.01, 0.1, 0.3, 1.5, 3 and 10 mg/kg. Among the roughly 50 dose-escalation patients, about 19 had hepatocellular carcinoma, around 15 melanoma, 9 renal cell carcinoma and 9 head and neck cancer. In the dose-escalation cohort, 65% to 90% of patients were male, and the mean age was approximately 60 years, with a range of roughly 20 to 80. Prior anti-PD-1, anti-PD-L1 or anti-CTLA-4 therapy was permitted, and checkpoint inhibitors had been received by roughly two fifths of dose-escalation patients. Three dose-escalation patients achieved partial responses, one with hepatocellular carcinoma and two with cutaneous melanoma. The point of sequencing TCRbeta in the periphery was to test whether ivuxolimab changed TCR sequence diversity and drove clonal T-cell expansion. The paper covers the monotherapy dose-escalation part of the phase I ivuxolimab trial, which included N ≈ 57 patients. Study-wide findings and limitations: At doses of 0.1 to 3.0 mg/kg, clonal expansion of both CD4+ and CD8+ T cells in blood was seen between baseline and week 6. On average, CD8+ T cells showed more expanded clones than CD4+ T cells after ivuxolimab. Which antigens the clonally expanded peripheral T cells were specific for was not determined. In the 0.1-3.0 mg/kg groups, partial responders were among the patients with the lowest normalized peripheral clonal expansion, particularly in CD8+ T cells. Low levels of normalized T-cell clonal expansion were also shown by some nonresponding patients.

CDR1 and CDR2 (KGHSH, LQKENI) derive from the germline V gene. From its cysteine to its phenylalanine, the CDR3 spans 14 amino acids. CDR3 DNA only is kept here, 42 bases in frame from base 1. V gives up 3 bases and J gives up 4 bases, and the segment between their germline ends measures 12 bases. To sequence the TCRbeta CDR3 region, genomic DNA was isolated from the sorted cells. TCRbeta CDR3 regions were sequenced using the immunoSEQ Assay. The table was pulled from immuneACCESS by TCRdb, which kept in-frame rearrangements only. Such tables lose some clones; where checked, under half of the loss comes from unresolved V genes, and the rest has no known cause. The table for this sample lists 55,000 to 90,000 clones; more than 80% of them were counted only once. The ten biggest clones cover under 1.2% of the sample. The trial excluded patients who had a history of autoimmune disease or who were on systemic immunosuppression. Peripheral blood for TCR sequencing was collected from all dose cohorts at baseline, on cycle 4 day 1, and on cycle 7 day 1. The samples were drawn from a first-in-human, open-label, multicenter phase I dose-escalation trial of ivuxolimab. Adults with locally advanced or metastatic melanoma, renal cell carcinoma, hepatocellular carcinoma or head and neck squamous cell carcinoma were enrolled in the trial. CD4+ and CD8+ T cells were sorted separately from peripheral blood before TCR sequencing.

This TCR came from an adult with an advanced solid tumor such as melanoma, head and neck, liver or kidney cancer. Material: CD4+ or CD8+ T cells sorted from blood, obtained in a trial of the OX40 agonist ivuxolimab. Recombination linked TRBV18 to TRBJ1-1; the D gene lacks a confident call. The CDR3 has the sequence CASSPLTEATEAFF. The nucleotides are TGTGCCAGCTCACCTCTCACAGAGGCCACTGAAGCTTTCTTT.